These 10 T cell receptor beta chains were all obtained from the same sample, sequenced in a study of a mutant IDH1 vaccine in newly diagnosed glioma. Noted time point: baseline, week 1 (first vaccination visit). This sample's treatment: pre-vaccination baseline after standard-of-care therapy. The protocol was immunoSEQ multiplex PCR, while the TCRdb copy is restricted to in-frame clones and leaves out a portion. Of about 32,000 clones detected, more than 65% appear once; the ten largest clones hold about 21%. The specimen was PBMCs, collected from a glioma patient treated with radiotherapy, temozolomide or both. These receptors were taken from a man aged 25 to 45 with glioma.

The V call is TRBV4-3, the J call TRBJ1-2, with TRBD1 identical over 11 bases. The CDR3 runs 15 residues. Trimming cost V 3 bases and J 8 bases; bases outside gene matches: 8. Germline V gene lookup returns CDR1 LGHNA and CDR2 YSLEER. The CDR3: CASSHRTGGALGYTF. The CDR3 DNA reads TGCGCCAGCAGCCATAGGACAGGGGGCGCGTTAGGCTACACCTTC.

The rearrangement joins TRBV7-9 to TRBJ1-1; no clear D. The germline V gene has CDR1 SEHNR and CDR2 FQNEAQ (reference sequence). CDR3 length: 12 residues. V lost 1 base, J lost 7 bases, and 7 bases lay in between. The CDR3 sequence: CASSLDRGEAFF. The CDR3 bases are TGTGCCAGCAGCTTAGATCGGGGTGAAGCTTTCTTT.

This clone was seen more than once but under ten times. J is TRBJ2-1 and V is TRBV7-3; 7 bases are a match to TRBD1. Germline-derived CDR1 and CDR2 are SGHTA and FQGTGA. The CDR3 has 15 amino acids. The V segment lost 7 bases and the J segment 3 bases; nucleotides outside the gene matches: 9. CDR3 DNA: TGTGCCAGCAACTATGTCACAGGGGTCTACAATGAGCAGTTCTTC. Its translation: CASNYVTGVYNEQFF. Based on the CDR3 plus reference TRBV7-3 and TRBJ2-1, the full variable domain is GAGVSQTPSNKVTEKGKYVELRCDPISGHTALYWYRQSLGQGPEFLIYFQGTGAADDSGLPNDRFFAVRPEGSVSTLKIQRTERGDSAVYLCASNYVTGVYNEQFFGPGTRLTVL.

This clone appeared once. The chain couples TRBV10-1 to TRBJ2-7, with 8 bases fitting TRBD2. The length of the CDR3 is 15 residues. Trimming took 0 bases from V and 6 from J; bases not matched to a gene: 7. Germline-derived CDR1 and CDR2 are WNHNN and SYGVQD (reference sequence). The chain's CDR3 is CASSESTSGFREQYF. The CDR3 DNA reads TGCGCCAGCAGTGAGTCAACTAGCGGATTTCGCGAGCAGTACTTC.

This chain uses TRBV2 with TRBJ2-1; D is unresolved. This CDR3 is built from 15 residues. V dropped 2 bases and J dropped 0 bases, with 8 bases sitting between them. Germline values: CDR1 SNHLY, CDR2 FYNNEI. CDR3 region: CASSEPTSSYNEQFF. The CDR3 DNA reads TGTGCCAGCAGTGAACCAACGAGCTCCTACAATGAGCAGTTCTTC. The entire variable domain, with the rest obtained from reference TRBV2 and TRBJ2-1, is as follows: EPEVTQTPSHQVTQMGQEVILRCVPISNHLYFYWYRQILGQKVEFLVSFYNNEISEKSEIFDDQFSVERPDGSNFTLKIRSTKLEDSAMYFCASSEPTSSYNEQFFGPGTRLTVL.

This chain joins TRBV11-2 and TRBJ2-7; unclear D gene. V was cut by 5 bases and J by 3 bases, with 17 bases left in between. Germline CDR1 reads SGHAT; CDR2 reads FQNNGV. The CDR3 extends over 15 amino acids. The CDR3, as DNA: TGTGCCAGCAGCATCAAACTTGACGGGTTCTACGAGCAGTACTTC. As protein: CASSIKLDGFYEQYF.

The chain links TRBV6-6 to TRBJ2-6; no clear D. V gave up 9 bases and J gave up 4 bases, with 16 bases separating them. The CDR3 is 15 residues long. Germline V CDR1 and CDR2: MNHNY, SVGAGI (reference sequence). The CDR3 sequence: CASETGGRGANVLTF. The CDR3, as DNA: TGTGCCAGTGAAACGGGTGGAAGAGGGGCCAACGTCCTGACTTTC.

This rearrangement joins TRBV2 to TRBJ1-2; 9 bases align to TRBD1. CDR1 is SNHLY and CDR2 is FYNNEI in the germline V gene. The CDR3 totals 15 residues. J gave up 5 bases and V 8 bases, and 12 bases lay outside the gene matches. The CDR3 sequence is CASHLYRGPVYGYTF. In DNA form, the CDR3 reads TGTGCCAGCCATCTTTACAGGGGGCCAGTGTATGGCTACACCTTC. The entire variable domain, with the rest obtained from reference TRBV2 and TRBJ1-2, is as follows: EPEVTQTPSHQVTQMGQEVILRCVPISNHLYFYWYRQILGQKVEFLVSFYNNEISEKSEIFDDQFSVERPDGSNFTLKIRSTKLEDSAMYFCASHLYRGPVYGYTFGSGTRLTVV.

The genes are TRBV9 and TRBJ1-2; no clear D. With 2 bases removed from V and 0 bases from J, the gap between germline ends came to 5 bases. Germline V CDR1 and CDR2: SGDLS, YYNGEE. The CDR3 loop spans 13 amino acids. This CDR3 is CASSVGPNYGYTF. CDR3 nucleotides: TGTGCCAGCAGCGTCGGTCCTAACTATGGCTACACCTTC.

This chain uses TRBV13 with TRBJ2-3; 9 positions agree with TRBD1. The CDR3 runs 16 residues. Per germline, CDR1 PRHDT and CDR2 FYEKMQ (reference sequence). V shed 3 bases and J 3 bases; nucleotides not matched to a gene: 7. The CDR3 coding sequence is TGTGCCAGCAGCTTCTGGACAGGGGAAGATACAGATACGCAGTATTTT. This sequence encodes CASSFWTGEDTDTQYF.